The 9 T cell receptor beta chains listed next were all sequenced from one sample in a study of T cell responses to AZD1222 COVID-19 vaccine. Profiling relied on immunoSEQ multiplex PCR, and the TCRdb table lists in-frame clones only, not all of them. The profile covers some 80,000 clones, with 70% to 90% appearing a single time and around 5% taken by the ten largest. The specimen was peripheral blood, collected on day 0 of AZD1222 vaccination. These receptors all stem from an adult in good health.

There are a few counts of this clone. The gene calls are TRBV7-8 and TRBJ1-6; 9 positions agree with TRBD1. The CDR3 is 14 residues long. CDR1 SGHVS and CDR2 FQNEAQ come from the germline V gene. Trimming took 2 bases from V and 15 from J; bases not matched to a gene: 8. CDR3 nucleotides: TGTGCCAGCAGCTTAAATAGGGGACAGGGACACCTCCACTTT. It encodes CASSLNRGQGHLHF.

The chain recombines TRBV5-1 with TRBJ2-6; 15 positions agree with TRBD2. CDR1 is SGHRS, CDR2 YFSETQ, per germline. V lost 4 bases and J lost 0; bases outside the gene matches: 5. The CDR3 length is 19 residues. CDR3 region: CASSPGLAGGPSGANVLTF. In DNA, the CDR3 is TGCGCCAGCAGCCCGGGACTAGCGGGGGGACCCTCTGGGGCCAACGTCCTGACTTTC.

The chain is built from TRBV5-1 and TRBJ1-4; 11 bases agree with TRBD1. V lost 3 bases, J lost 7 bases, and 5 bases stayed unmatched. From germline, CDR1 is SGHRS and CDR2 YFSETQ. The CDR3 totals 15 residues. CDR3 sequence reads: CASSSPGQGGEKLFF. The CDR3 coding sequence is TGCGCCAGCAGCTCACCGGGACAGGGGGGTGAAAAACTGTTTTTT.

CDR3 loop: CASSAIGSGANVLTF. CDR3 nucleotides: TGCGCCAGCAGCGCCATCGGTTCTGGGGCCAACGTCCTGACTTTC. The rearrangement uses TRBV5-1 and TRBJ2-6; D is unresolved. V lost 4 bases and J 1 base, leaving 9 bases between the germline ends. The CDR3 sequence is 15 residues long. Germline-derived CDR1 and CDR2 are SGHRS and YFSETQ.

The V call is TRBV7-2, the J call TRBJ1-3; D gene uncertain. The V gene's germline CDR1 is SGHTA and CDR2 FQGNSA. The CDR3 is 14 amino acids. Trimming stripped 1 base from V and 0 bases from J, with 4 bases between. CDR3 DNA: TGTGCCAGCAGCTTAGGGAGCTCTGGAAACACCATATATTTT. Its protein is CASSLGSSGNTIYF.

V and J are TRBV30 and TRBJ1-1; 7 nucleotides align to TRBD1. Per the germline V gene, CDR1 is GTSNPN and CDR2 is SVGIG (reference sequence). J gave up 1 base and V 0 bases, and 5 bases lay outside the gene matches. The CDR3 extends over 15 amino acids. The CDR3 sequence: CAWSVHNRGNTEAFF. Written as DNA, the CDR3 is TGTGCCTGGAGTGTACATAACAGGGGGAACACTGAAGCTTTCTTT.

The chain has TRBV5-4 and TRBJ1-1; D call uncertain. CDR3 length: 15 amino acids. Germline CDR1 SGHNT, CDR2 YYREEE (reference sequence). Trimming shortened V by 1 base and J by 6 bases, and 16 bases separated the two germline ends. Written as DNA, the CDR3 is TGTGCCAGCAGCTTGACGCCGGACGAGGTTTCTGAAGCTTTCTTT. Protein product: CASSLTPDEVSEAFF.

The gene calls are TRBV5-5 and TRBJ2-5; 11 nucleotides match TRBD2. The J segment lost 5 bases and the V segment lost 5 bases, leaving 5 bases of the junction unmatched. Germline V gene data show CDR1 as SGHKS and CDR2 as YYEKEE (reference sequence). This CDR3 region has 14 residues. CDR3 sequence: CASRFTSGGETQYF. For the CDR3, the DNA is TGTGCCAGCAGGTTTACTAGCGGGGGTGAGACCCAGTACTTC. The variable domain in full, with the rest retrieved from reference TRBV5-5 and TRBJ2-5, is DAGVTQSPTHLIKTRGQQVTLRCSPISGHKSVSWYQQVLGQGPQFIFQYYEKEERGRGNFPDRFSARQFPNYSSELNVNALLLGDSALYLCASRFTSGGETQYFGPGTRLLVL.

The chain has TRBV18 and TRBJ1-5; 12 bases agree with TRBD1. V lost 3 bases, J lost 6 bases, and 3 bases stayed unmatched. Germline V lookup: CDR1 KGHSH, CDR2 LQKENI. The CDR3 contains 15 residues. CDR3 DNA sequence: TGTGCCAGCTCACCCGGGACAGGGGGCCGTCAGCCCCAGCATTTT. This sequence encodes CASSPGTGGRQPQHF.